This T cell receptor beta chain was captured by sequencing in a study of blood T cell repertoires in COVID-19. Looking at the study overall: Collection of acute and convalescent COVID-19 samples took place in the United States, Italy and Spain. PBMCs, B-cell-depleted T cells, or T cells were the source of the cDNA or gDNA that made up the material.

In this sample, this clone turned up once. CDR1 and CDR2 from the germline V gene are SGDLS and YYNGEE. J was trimmed by 8 bases and V by 3 bases; bases with no gene match: 12. The CDR3 contains 16 residues. Authors' processing steps: It was from reference gene primer amplification that nucleated cell counts were estimated. Sequencing was performed with immunoSEQ multiplex PCR; in TCRdb, only in-frame clones are kept and a portion is missing. That table gives V, J and clone size, and the DNA gave D and trimming. The sample lists approximately 83,000 clones; around four fifths were seen once. The receptor comes from a man aged 50-60 years with acute or convalescent COVID-19. J is TRBJ1-4 and V is TRBV9; TRBD1 aligns across 8 bases. Source material: peripheral blood. The CDR3 DNA is TGTGCCAGCAGCGCCAGCCTCGGACAGGGAGGAGAAAAACTGTTTTTT. This sequence encodes CASSASLGQGGEKLFF.